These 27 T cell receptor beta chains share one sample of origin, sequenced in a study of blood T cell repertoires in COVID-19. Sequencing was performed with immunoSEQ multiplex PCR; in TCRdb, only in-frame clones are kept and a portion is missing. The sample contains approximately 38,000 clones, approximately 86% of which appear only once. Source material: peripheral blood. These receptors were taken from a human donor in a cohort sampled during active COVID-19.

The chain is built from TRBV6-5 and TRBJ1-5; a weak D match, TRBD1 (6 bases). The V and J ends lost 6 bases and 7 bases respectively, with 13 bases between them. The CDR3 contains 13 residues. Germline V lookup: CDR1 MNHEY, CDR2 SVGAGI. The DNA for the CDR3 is TGTGCCAGCAGAAAAGGGGGGGGACAGCCCCAGCATTTT. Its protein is CASRKGGGQPQHF.

This CDR3 reads CASSQDRDTANYGYTF. The CDR3, as DNA: TGCGCCAGCAGCCAAGACCGGGACACAGCGAACTATGGCTACACCTTC. The chain is built from TRBV4-1 and TRBJ1-2, with D tentatively TRBD1 (6 bases). The germline gives CDR1 MGHRA, CDR2 YSYEKL. The V and J ends lost 0 bases and 2 bases respectively, with 13 bases between them. The CDR3 has 16 amino acids.

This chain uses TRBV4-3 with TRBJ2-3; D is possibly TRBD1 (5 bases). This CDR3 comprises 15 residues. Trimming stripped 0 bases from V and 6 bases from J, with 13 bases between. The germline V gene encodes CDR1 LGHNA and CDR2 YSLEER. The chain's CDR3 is CASSQDRRVGDTQYF. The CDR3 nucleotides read TGCGCCAGCAGCCAAGATCGCAGGGTTGGGGATACGCAGTATTTT.

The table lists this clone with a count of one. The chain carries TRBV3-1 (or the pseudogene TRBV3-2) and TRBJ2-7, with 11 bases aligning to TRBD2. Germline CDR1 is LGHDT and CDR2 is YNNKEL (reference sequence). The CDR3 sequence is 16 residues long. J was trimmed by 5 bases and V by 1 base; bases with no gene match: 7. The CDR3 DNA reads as TGTGCCAGCAGCCAAGGATCTAGCGGGGGGACCGACGAGCAGTACTTC. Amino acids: CASSQGSSGGTDEQYF.

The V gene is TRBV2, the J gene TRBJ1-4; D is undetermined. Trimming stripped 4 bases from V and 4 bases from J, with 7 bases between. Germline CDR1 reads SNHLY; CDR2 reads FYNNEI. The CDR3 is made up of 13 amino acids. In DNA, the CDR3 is TGTGCCAGCAGTGTAGTCCATAATGAAAAACTGTTTTTT. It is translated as CASSVVHNEKLFF.

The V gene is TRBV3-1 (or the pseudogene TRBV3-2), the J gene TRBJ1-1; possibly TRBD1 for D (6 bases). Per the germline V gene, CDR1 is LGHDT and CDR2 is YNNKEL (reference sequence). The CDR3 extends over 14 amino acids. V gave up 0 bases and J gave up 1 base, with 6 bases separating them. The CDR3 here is CASSQEQGNTEAFF. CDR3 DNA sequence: TGTGCCAGCAGCCAAGAACAGGGGAACACTGAAGCTTTCTTT.

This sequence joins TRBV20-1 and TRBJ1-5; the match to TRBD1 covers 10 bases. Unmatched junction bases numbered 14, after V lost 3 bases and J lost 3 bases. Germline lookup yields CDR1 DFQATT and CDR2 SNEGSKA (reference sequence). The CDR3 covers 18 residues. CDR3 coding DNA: TGCAGTGCTAGTCCCGACAGGGGGCGGTTTTTTGACAATCAGCCCCAGCATTTT. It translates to CSASPDRGRFFDNQPQHF.

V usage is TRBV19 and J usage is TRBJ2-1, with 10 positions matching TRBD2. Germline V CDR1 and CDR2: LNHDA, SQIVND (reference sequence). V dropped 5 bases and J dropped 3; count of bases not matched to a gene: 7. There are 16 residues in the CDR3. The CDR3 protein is CASSSTSGVGYNEQFF. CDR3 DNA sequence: TGTGCCAGTAGTTCCACTAGCGGGGTGGGCTACAATGAGCAGTTCTTC. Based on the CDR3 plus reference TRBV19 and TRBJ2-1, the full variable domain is DGGITQSPKYLFRKEGQNVTLSCEQNLNHDAMYWYRQDPGQGLRLIYYSQIVNDFQKGDIAEGYSVSREKKESFPLTVTSAQKNPTAFYLCASSSTSGVGYNEQFFGPGTRLTVL.

The DNA for the CDR3 is TGCAGCGTCGATGGGTCGACAGGGGGAAGCACTGAAGCTTTCTTT. This translates into CSVDGSTGGSTEAFF. V gene TRBV29-1 combines with J gene TRBJ1-1, with TRBD1 matching over 9 bases. The germline CDR1 and CDR2 sequences are SQVTM and ANQGSEA. With V trimmed by 6 bases and J by 4 bases, 12 bases remained unmatched. The CDR3 has 15 amino acids.

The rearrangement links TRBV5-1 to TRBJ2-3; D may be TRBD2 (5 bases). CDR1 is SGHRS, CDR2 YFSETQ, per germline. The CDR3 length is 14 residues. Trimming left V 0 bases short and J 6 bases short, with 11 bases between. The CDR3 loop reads CASSLAGRWDTQYF. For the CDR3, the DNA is TGCGCCAGCAGCTTGGCGGGGAGATGGGATACGCAGTATTTT.

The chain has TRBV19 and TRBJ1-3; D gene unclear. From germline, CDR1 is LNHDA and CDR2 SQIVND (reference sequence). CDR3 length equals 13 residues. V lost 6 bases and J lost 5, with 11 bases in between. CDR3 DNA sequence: TGTGCCAGTAGCCACCCAGGTAGAAACACCATATATTTT. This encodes CASSHPGRNTIYF. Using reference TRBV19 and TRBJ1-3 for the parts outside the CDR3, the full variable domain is DGGITQSPKYLFRKEGQNVTLSCEQNLNHDAMYWYRQDPGQGLRLIYYSQIVNDFQKGDIAEGYSVSREKKESFPLTVTSAQKNPTAFYLCASSHPGRNTIYFGEGSWLTVV.

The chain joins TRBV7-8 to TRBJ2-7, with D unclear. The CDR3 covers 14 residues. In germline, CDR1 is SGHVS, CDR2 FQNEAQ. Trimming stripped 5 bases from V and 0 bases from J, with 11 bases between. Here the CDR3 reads CASSPSGRSYEQYF. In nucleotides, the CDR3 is TGTGCCAGCAGCCCGTCGGGTCGCTCCTACGAGCAGTACTTC.

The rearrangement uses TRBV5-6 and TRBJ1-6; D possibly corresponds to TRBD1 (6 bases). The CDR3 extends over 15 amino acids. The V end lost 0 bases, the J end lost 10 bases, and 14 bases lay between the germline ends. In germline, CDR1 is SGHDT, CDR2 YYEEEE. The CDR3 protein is CASSLVGRGRSPLHF. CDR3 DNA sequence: TGTGCCAGCAGCTTGGTCGGCAGGGGAAGGTCACCCCTCCACTTT.

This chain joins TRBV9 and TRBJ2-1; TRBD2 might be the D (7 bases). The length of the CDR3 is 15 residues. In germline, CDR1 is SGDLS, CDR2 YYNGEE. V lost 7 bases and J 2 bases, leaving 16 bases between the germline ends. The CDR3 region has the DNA TGTGCCAGCGGAAGGGGGGGATGGGCCTACAATGAGCAGTTCTTC. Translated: CASGRGGWAYNEQFF.

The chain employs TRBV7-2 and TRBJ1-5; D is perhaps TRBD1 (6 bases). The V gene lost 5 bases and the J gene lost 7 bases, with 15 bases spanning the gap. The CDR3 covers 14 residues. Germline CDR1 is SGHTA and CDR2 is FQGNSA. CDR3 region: CASSPSGHRQPQHF. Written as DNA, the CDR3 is TGTGCCAGCAGCCCCTCGGGACACAGACAGCCCCAGCATTTT.

The CDR3 coding sequence is TGTGCCAGCAGATTTTTCGGGAGGGCCTACAATGAGCAGTTCTTC. It encodes CASRFFGRAYNEQFF. The chain recombines TRBV3-1 (or the pseudogene TRBV3-2) with TRBJ2-1; 8 bases match TRBD2. With 6 bases clipped from V and 2 bases from J, the junction kept 6 bases outside the gene matches. CDR1 and CDR2 from the germline V gene are LGHDT and YNNKEL (reference sequence). This CDR3 is 15 amino acids long.

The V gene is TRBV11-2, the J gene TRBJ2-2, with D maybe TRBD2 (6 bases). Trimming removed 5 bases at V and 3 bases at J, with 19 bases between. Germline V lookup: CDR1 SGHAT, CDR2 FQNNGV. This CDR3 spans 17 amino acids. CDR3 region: CASSDGSGGSHTGELFF. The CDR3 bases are TGTGCCAGCAGCGACGGGTCCGGGGGATCACACACCGGGGAGCTGTTTTTT.

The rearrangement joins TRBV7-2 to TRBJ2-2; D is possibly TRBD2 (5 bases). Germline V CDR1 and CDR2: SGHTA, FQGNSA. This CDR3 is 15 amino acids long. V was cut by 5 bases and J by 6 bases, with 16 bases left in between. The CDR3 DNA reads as TGTGCCAGCAGCCCCAGCCCCTTTAGCGCCGGGGAGCTGTTTTTT. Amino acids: CASSPSPFSAGELFF.

CDR3 DNA: TGTGCCAGCAGCTTAGCGGGGGCCCTGCCACACGATACGCAGTATTTT. Its translation is CASSLAGALPHDTQYF. This sequence joins TRBV7-8 and TRBJ2-3, with a tentative D call TRBD1 (6 bases). V was pared by 0 bases and J by 6 bases, with 16 bases between. The germline V gene encodes CDR1 SGHVS and CDR2 FQNEAQ. The CDR3 totals 16 residues.

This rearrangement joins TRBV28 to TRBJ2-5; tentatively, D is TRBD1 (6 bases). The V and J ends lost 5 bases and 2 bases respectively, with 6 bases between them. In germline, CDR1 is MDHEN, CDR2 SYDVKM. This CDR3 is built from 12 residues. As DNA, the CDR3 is TGTGCCAGCAGTGACAGGCAAGAGACCCAGTACTTC. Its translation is CASSDRQETQYF.

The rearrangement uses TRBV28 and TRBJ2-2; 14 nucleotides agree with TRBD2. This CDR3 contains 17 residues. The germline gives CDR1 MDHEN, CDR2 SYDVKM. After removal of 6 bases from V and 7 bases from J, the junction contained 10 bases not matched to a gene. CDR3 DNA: TGTGCCAGCAGCCGACTAGCGGGAGGGCCCGCCCTCGGGGAGCTGTTTTTT. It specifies CASSRLAGGPALGELFF.

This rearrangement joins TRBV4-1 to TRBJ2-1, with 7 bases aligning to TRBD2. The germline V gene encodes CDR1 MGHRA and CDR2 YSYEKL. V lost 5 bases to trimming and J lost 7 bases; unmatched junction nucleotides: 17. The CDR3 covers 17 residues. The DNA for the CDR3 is TGCGCCAGCAGCGCCTGGCGAAAGGGAGGGCCAGGGAATGAGCAGTTCTTC. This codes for CASSAWRKGGPGNEQFF.

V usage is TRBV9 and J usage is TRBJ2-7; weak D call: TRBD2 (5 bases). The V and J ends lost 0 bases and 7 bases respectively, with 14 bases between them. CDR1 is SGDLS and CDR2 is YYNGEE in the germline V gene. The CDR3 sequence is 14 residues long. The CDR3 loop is CASSVGAASGEQYF. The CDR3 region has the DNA TGTGCCAGCAGCGTAGGGGCGGCTTCGGGAGAGCAGTACTTC.

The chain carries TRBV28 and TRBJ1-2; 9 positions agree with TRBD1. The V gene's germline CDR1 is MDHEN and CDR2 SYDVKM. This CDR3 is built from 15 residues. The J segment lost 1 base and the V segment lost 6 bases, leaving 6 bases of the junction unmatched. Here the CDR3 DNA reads TGTGCCAGCAGGGGTCCGGGACAGGGTAACTATGGCTACACCTTC. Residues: CASRGPGQGNYGYTF.

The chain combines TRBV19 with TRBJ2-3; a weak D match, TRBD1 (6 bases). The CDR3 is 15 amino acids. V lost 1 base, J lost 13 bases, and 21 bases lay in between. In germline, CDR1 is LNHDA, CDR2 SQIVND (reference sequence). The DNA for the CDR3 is TGTGCCAGTAGTATAGGGCTAGGGGGAGCGCTCGGAAAGTATTTT. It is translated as CASSIGLGGALGKYF.

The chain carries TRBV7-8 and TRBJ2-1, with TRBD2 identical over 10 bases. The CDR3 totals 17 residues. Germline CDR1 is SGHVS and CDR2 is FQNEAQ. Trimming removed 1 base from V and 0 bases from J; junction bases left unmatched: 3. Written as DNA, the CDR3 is TGTGCCAGCAGCTTAGTCGCTAGCGGGAGCTCCTACAATGAGCAGTTCTTC. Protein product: CASSLVASGSSYNEQFF.

CDR3 residues: CASSVGLAGLRAQETQYF. DNA of the CDR3: TGTGCCAGCAGCGTAGGACTAGCGGGACTTCGGGCGCAAGAGACCCAGTACTTC. The genes are TRBV9 and TRBJ2-5; 11 bases are a match to TRBD2. The V gene end was trimmed by 0 bases and the J gene end by 2 bases; junction bases not matched to a gene: 9. The CDR3 contains 18 residues. The germline gives CDR1 SGDLS, CDR2 YYNGEE. Drawing the rest from reference TRBV9 and TRBJ2-5, the complete variable domain is DSGVTQTPKHLITATGQRVTLRCSPRSGDLSVYWYQQSLDQGLQFLIQYYNGEERAKGNILERFSAQQFPDLHSELNLSSLELGDSALYFCASSVGLAGLRAQETQYFGPGTRLLVL.